The rows below give T cell receptor beta chains drawn from one sample of a study of T cell repertoires in cytomegalovirus infection. MiXCR was run by TCRdb on the reads, yielding one entry per CDR3 protein. The top ten clones hold under 9% of a sample with about 400,000 distinct CDR3 sequences, approximately 18% of them seen once. Source material: PBMCs. The source is a human donor in good health (CMV status not recorded). Some clones in this sample may be carry-over from other donors' samples. Both conserved end residues are part of each CDR3. A D gene is named only where the DNA matches it firmly. Some rows have no size entry. The others give once, few or many, or a class for an expanded clone.

cdr3_nt: TGTGCCAGCAGTTTTCGGGGAGGGTCGCGTTCCCAGTACTTC; cdr3_aa: CASSFRGGSRSQYF; v_call: TRBV27; d_call: TRBD2; clone_size: NA; cdr3_length: 14; j_call: TRBJ2-5
cdr3_nt: TGTGCCAGCAGTTTCCTCTTCGTTGGCGACAGGGTGCATCAGCCCCAGCATTTT; cdr3_aa: CASSFLFVGDRVHQPQHF; v_call: TRBV6-2/TRBV6-3; d_call: TRBD1; clone_size: NA; cdr3_length: 18; j_call: TRBJ1-5
cdr3_nt: TGCAGTGCTAGAGAGGGGGTGGCTAATGAAAAACTGTTTTTT; cdr3_aa: CSAREGVANEKLFF; v_call: TRBV20-1; d_call: NA; clone_size: NA; cdr3_length: 14; j_call: TRBJ1-4
cdr3_nt: TGTGCCAGCAGTCTGACTAGCGGGGGAGGAGAGACCCAGTACTTC; cdr3_aa: CASSLTSGGGETQYF; v_call: TRBV6-1; d_call: TRBD2; clone_size: few; cdr3_length: 15; j_call: TRBJ2-5
cdr3_nt: TGTGCCAGCAGCTTAGGTTCGTTTCCCTTCAGCTCTGGAAACACCATATATTTT; cdr3_aa: CASSLGSFPFSSGNTIYF; v_call: TRBV7-6; d_call: NA; clone_size: many; cdr3_length: 18; j_call: TRBJ1-3
cdr3_nt: TGTGCCAGCAGCTCCCGGACTAGCGGGAGGGTAGATACGCAGTATTTT; cdr3_aa: CASSSRTSGRVDTQYF; v_call: TRBV7-9; d_call: TRBD2; clone_size: few; cdr3_length: 16; j_call: TRBJ2-3
cdr3_nt: TGTGCCAGCAGCTTAGGGGCCCGAACCGGCGACACTGAGCAGTTCTTC; cdr3_aa: CASSLGARTGDTEQFF; v_call: TRBV7-2; d_call: NA; clone_size: many; cdr3_length: 16; j_call: TRBJ2-1
cdr3_nt: TGTGCCAGCAGCTTAGAACGCACTGAAGCTTTCTTT; cdr3_aa: CASSLERTEAFF; v_call: TRBV7-9; d_call: NA; clone_size: many; cdr3_length: 12; j_call: TRBJ1-1
cdr3_nt: TGCAGTGCTAGAGTACTTCCCCGGCAGGGGGAAAGAATGAACACTGAAGCTTTCTTT; cdr3_aa: CSARVLPRQGERMNTEAFF; v_call: TRBV20-1; d_call: TRBD1; clone_size: few; cdr3_length: 19; j_call: TRBJ1-1
cdr3_nt: TGTGCCAGCAGTTACGGGATAGCGGGGGCTACGCAGTATTTT; cdr3_aa: CASSYGIAGATQYF; v_call: TRBV6-5; d_call: TRBD2; clone_size: many; cdr3_length: 14; j_call: TRBJ2-3
cdr3_nt: TGTGCCAGCAGTTTCCGAGGTCACACTGAAGCTTTCTTT; cdr3_aa: CASSFRGHTEAFF; v_call: TRBV12-3/TRBV12-4; d_call: NA; clone_size: many; cdr3_length: 13; j_call: TRBJ1-1
cdr3_nt: TGTGCCAGCAGTGAAGCGCTGTACAGAGGATTAGCTTTCTTT; cdr3_aa: CASSEALYRGLAFF; v_call: TRBV6-1; d_call: NA; clone_size: many; cdr3_length: 14; j_call: TRBJ1-1
cdr3_nt: TGTGCCAGCAGCCGCCGGGACCTCCCCTCCTACGAGCAGTACTTC; cdr3_aa: CASSRRDLPSYEQYF; v_call: TRBV14; d_call: NA; clone_size: few; cdr3_length: 15; j_call: TRBJ2-7
cdr3_nt: TGTGCCAGCAGTTCGTTAGGGGGGAGGAACACTGAAGCTTTCTTT; cdr3_aa: CASSSLGGRNTEAFF; v_call: TRBV6-1; d_call: NA; clone_size: many; cdr3_length: 15; j_call: TRBJ1-1
cdr3_nt: TGTGCCAGCAGACGTGGGACTAGCGAGATCTACAATGAGCAGTTCTTC; cdr3_aa: CASRRGTSEIYNEQFF; v_call: TRBV11-2; d_call: TRBD2; clone_size: many; cdr3_length: 16; j_call: TRBJ2-1
cdr3_nt: TGTGCCAGCACCCCCCGGGGAGCCTACGAGCAGTACTTC; cdr3_aa: CASTPRGAYEQYF; v_call: TRBV28; d_call: NA; clone_size: NA; cdr3_length: 13; j_call: TRBJ2-7
cdr3_nt: TGCAGTGCTCCAGGGACAGGGGGCCAGCCCCAGCATTTT; cdr3_aa: CSAPGTGGQPQHF; v_call: TRBV20-1; d_call: TRBD1; clone_size: few; cdr3_length: 13; j_call: TRBJ1-5
cdr3_nt: TGTGCCAGCAGCCGCTTGGGTCCGTCCTACAATGAGCAGTTCTTC; cdr3_aa: CASSRLGPSYNEQFF; v_call: TRBV6-2/TRBV6-3; d_call: NA; clone_size: NA; cdr3_length: 15; j_call: TRBJ2-1
cdr3_nt: TGCAGTGCTGTCCTCGGTTCCAACTATGGCTACACCTTC; cdr3_aa: CSAVLGSNYGYTF; v_call: TRBV20-1; d_call: NA; clone_size: NA; cdr3_length: 13; j_call: TRBJ1-2
cdr3_nt: TGTGCCAGCAGCTTTCTAGGCAGAGAAAGCACAGATACGCAGTATTTT; cdr3_aa: CASSFLGRESTDTQYF; v_call: TRBV5-5; d_call: NA; clone_size: few; cdr3_length: 16; j_call: TRBJ2-3
cdr3_nt: TGTGCCAGCAGCTTAAAACGGCAAAACACTGAAGCTTTCTTT; cdr3_aa: CASSLKRQNTEAFF; v_call: TRBV7-4; d_call: NA; clone_size: once; cdr3_length: 14; j_call: TRBJ1-1
cdr3_nt: TGTGCCAGCAGCGATTCAGGAAATTCACCCCTCCACTTT; cdr3_aa: CASSDSGNSPLHF; v_call: TRBV7-6; d_call: NA; clone_size: few; cdr3_length: 13; j_call: TRBJ1-6
cdr3_nt: TGTGCCAGCTCACCGAGCGGGCTTTCACCAAGAGAGACCCAGTACTTC; cdr3_aa: CASSPSGLSPRETQYF; v_call: TRBV18; d_call: NA; clone_size: once; cdr3_length: 16; j_call: TRBJ2-5